This record covers a single T cell receptor beta chain. The CDR3 runs 15 residues. CDR1 is MNHEY and CDR2 is SVGAGI in the germline V gene. J lost 7 bases, V lost 0 bases, and 3 bases had no gene match. The cohort comprised adults aged about 18 to 100 years residing in about two dozen US areas. Allocation to cohorts depended on clinical history reported by the participants. Participants in the exposed group had met a COVID-19 case in the 2 weeks before joining the study. The data were taken from a study of blood T cell repertoires in COVID-19. As handled by the study authors: Nucleated cell counts were estimated from reference gene primer amplification. Repertoires were generated with immunoSEQ multiplex PCR, while TCRdb's copy carries only in-frame clones and drops some. The DNA was the basis for D and trimming; V, J and clone size are from that table. The sample consists of some 240,000 clones, about 90% of them appearing once.

The sequenced sample consisted of PBMCs or T cells enriched from blood (not recorded which). This clonotype originated in a woman between 35 and 50 years old who had been exposed to COVID-19. V usage is TRBV6-5 and J usage is TRBJ1-4; 9 bases match TRBD1. CDR3 sequence (DNA): TGTGCCAGCAGTTACTCACAGGGGGCTACTGAAAAACTGTTTTTT. The encoded protein is CASSYSQGATEKLFF.